Below are 21 T cell receptor beta chains sequenced from a single sample in a study of a mutant IDH1 vaccine in newly diagnosed glioma. Profiled with immunoSEQ multiplex PCR; TCRdb holds only in-frame clones, not every one. Altogether roughly 32,000 clones are present, roughly 80% being singletons, with the ten largest covering roughly 7.1%. Which antigens these TCRs recognize remains unknown. Time point specified: week 35, safety follow-up. Mutant IDH1 20-mer peptide, at 300 ug, made up each vaccine dose, with topical imiquimod. This sample comprised PBMCs, obtained from a glioma patient whose treatment included an IDH1 peptide vaccine. The origin of the receptors is a woman aged 18-29 years with glioma.

The chain employs TRBV18 and TRBJ1-2, with D uncertain. The length of the CDR3 is 14 residues. V lost 3 bases, J lost 0 bases, and 8 bases lay in between. CDR1 and CDR2 from the germline V gene are KGHSH and LQKENI. CDR3 sequence (DNA): TGTGCCAGCTCACCGCCGGAGTCTAACTATGGCTACACCTTC. The encoded protein is CASSPPESNYGYTF.

The CDR3 sequence: CASTESSYEQYF. The CDR3 region has the DNA TGTGCCAGTACGGAAAGCTCCTACGAGCAGTACTTC. The genes are TRBV28 and TRBJ2-7; D unresolved. Germline V CDR1 and CDR2: MDHEN, SYDVKM. CDR3 length: 12 residues. Trimming stripped 9 bases from V and 0 bases from J, with 9 bases between.

The CDR3 reads CASSQAGGFNSYEQYF. In DNA form, the CDR3 reads TGCGCCAGCAGCCAAGCGGGGGGGTTTAACTCCTACGAGCAGTACTTC. This chain uses TRBV4-1 with TRBJ2-7; 8 bases agree with TRBD2. The germline gives CDR1 MGHRA, CDR2 YSYEKL. The V segment lost 1 base and the J segment 0 bases; nucleotides outside the gene matches: 5. The CDR3 is 16 amino acids.

This chain joins TRBV11-2 and TRBJ1-2; D not resolved. Germline-derived CDR1 and CDR2 are SGHAT and FQNNGV. This CDR3 is built from 11 residues. V lost 3 bases and J lost 8, with 7 bases in between. The CDR3 nucleotides are TGTGCCAGCAGCTTTGGAGGCGGCTACACCTTC. Encoded protein: CASSFGGGYTF.

This clone showed up just a few times. The chain joins TRBV2 to TRBJ1-1, with a weak D call TRBD1 (6 bases). The CDR3 has 13 amino acids. V lost 6 bases and J 1 base, leaving 9 bases between the germline ends. Germline CDR1 and CDR2: SNHLY and FYNNEI. CDR3 bases: TGTGCCAGCAGCGGACAGAGGAACACTGAAGCTTTCTTT. This sequence encodes CASSGQRNTEAFF.

V gene TRBV6-5 combines with J gene TRBJ2-7; 8 nucleotides match TRBD2. CDR1 and CDR2 (germline): MNHEY, SVGAGI. Germline trimming cut 0 bases from V and 3 bases from J; bases unmatched to any gene: 7. The CDR3 length is 16 residues. The CDR3 DNA is TGTGCCAGCAGTTACTCCAGAAGCGGGAGTAACTACGAGCAGTACTTC. Protein sequence: CASSYSRSGSNYEQYF.

This chain connects TRBV11-1 to TRBJ1-1, with no clear D. V was pared by 5 bases and J by 0 bases, with 7 bases between. Germline CDR1 SGHAT, CDR2 FQDESV (reference sequence). This CDR3 is 13 amino acids long. CDR3: CASSLILNTEAFF. DNA for the CDR3: TGTGCCAGCAGCCTCATCTTGAACACTGAAGCTTTCTTT.

The chain links TRBV7-9 to TRBJ2-7, with 8 bases fitting TRBD1. V shed 0 bases and J 7 bases; nucleotides not matched to a gene: 5. The germline gives CDR1 SEHNR, CDR2 FQNEAQ (reference sequence). The CDR3 consists of 14 residues. Written as DNA, the CDR3 is TGTGCCAGCAGCTTAGCTAGGACAGGGAATGAGCAGTACTTC. Residues: CASSLARTGNEQYF.

The chain links TRBV28 to TRBJ1-5; TRBD1 is a possible D gene (5 bases). Looked up from germline, CDR1 is MDHEN and CDR2 is SYDVKM. V gave up 2 bases and J gave up 8 bases, with 22 bases separating them. The length of the CDR3 is 17 residues. As DNA, the CDR3 is TGTGCCAGCAGTTTAGATTCGGTGAGGCAGACCAGGGAGCCCCAGCATTTT. Its translation is CASSLDSVRQTREPQHF.

CDR3 DNA: TGTGCCAGCAGTTCCCACGCCAGCGGGGTGCAGTTCTTC. Encoded protein: CASSSHASGVQFF. The rearrangement uses TRBV6-5 and TRBJ2-1; 7 nucleotides agree with TRBD2. V trimming: 4 bases; J trimming: 12 bases; junction bases outside the gene matches: 9. Germline loops: CDR1 MNHEY, CDR2 SVGAGI. The CDR3 totals 13 residues.

V and J are TRBV7-2 and TRBJ1-2, with TRBD1 as a possible D gene (6 bases). Trimming removed 6 bases from V and 7 bases from J, with 15 bases in between. CDR3 size: 13 residues. The germline V gene encodes CDR1 SGHTA and CDR2 FQGNSA. This chain's CDR3 is CASREGGAGGYTF. The CDR3 nucleotides are TGTGCCAGCAGAGAAGGGGGAGCGGGTGGCTACACCTTC.

The V and J genes are TRBV4-1 and TRBJ2-1, with D unclear. V was clipped by 1 base and J by 3 bases, with 4 bases between them. The CDR3 runs to 13 residues. Germline CDR1 MGHRA, CDR2 YSYEKL. The CDR3 is CASSQGVYNEQFF. The CDR3 DNA follows: TGCGCCAGCAGCCAAGGTGTCTACAATGAGCAGTTCTTC.

This chain connects TRBV2 to TRBJ2-7, with 8 nucleotides matching TRBD1. CDR1 is SNHLY and CDR2 is FYNNEI in the germline V gene. V lost 3 bases and J lost 6; bases outside the gene matches: 4. The CDR3 spans 13 residues. The CDR3 loop is CASSEQGAAEQYF. In DNA, the CDR3 is TGTGCCAGCAGTGAGCAGGGGGCGGCCGAGCAGTACTTC.

The chain is built from TRBV2 and TRBJ2-7, with 9 bases that match TRBD1. Trimming removed 6 bases from V and 6 bases from J; junction bases left unmatched: 9. There are 14 residues in the CDR3. CDR1 is SNHLY, CDR2 FYNNEI, per germline. This CDR3 is CASRDRDRVAEQYF. DNA of the CDR3: TGTGCCAGCAGGGACCGGGACAGGGTAGCCGAGCAGTACTTC.

The chain carries TRBV6-5 and TRBJ2-7; D possibly matches TRBD1 or TRBD2 (5 bases each). Looked up from germline, CDR1 is MNHEY and CDR2 is SVGAGI. The CDR3 loop spans 15 amino acids. V was trimmed by 7 bases and J by 3 bases, leaving 19 bases between them. CDR3 nucleotides: TGTGCCAGCACCTCACGGGGCAGGGTCGGCTACGAGCAGTACTTC. It codes for CASTSRGRVGYEQYF.

V gene TRBV6-5 combines with J gene TRBJ1-1, with D uncertain. The V end lost 6 bases, the J end lost 0 bases, and 8 bases lay between the germline ends. The germline gives CDR1 MNHEY, CDR2 SVGAGI. The CDR3 spans 13 residues. In DNA, the CDR3 is TGTGCCAGCAGGATCAACTTGAACACTGAAGCTTTCTTT. Translation: CASRINLNTEAFF.

V usage is TRBV7-9 and J usage is TRBJ2-1; 10 bases line up with TRBD2. Looked up from germline, CDR1 is SEHNR and CDR2 is FQNEAQ (reference sequence). The V segment lost 3 bases and the J segment 5 bases; nucleotides outside the gene matches: 16. The CDR3 loop spans 19 amino acids. In DNA form, the CDR3 reads TGTGCCAGCAGCTTCTCCCCTGGGAGCGGGGGGGTACGAGACAATGAGCAGTTCTTC. Its protein product is CASSFSPGSGGVRDNEQFF.

The rearrangement links TRBV30 to TRBJ1-4, with D possibly being TRBD1 (5 bases). From germline, CDR1 is GTSNPN and CDR2 SVGIG (reference sequence). The CDR3 sequence is 14 residues long. Trimming cost V 2 bases and J 7 bases, with 14 bases left between them. CDR3 region: CAWSRDGGGEKLFF. In nucleotides, the CDR3 is TGTGCCTGGAGTCGAGACGGTGGGGGTGAAAAACTGTTTTTT.

The chain links TRBV9 to TRBJ2-3; 7 positions agree with TRBD1. Germline V CDR1 and CDR2: SGDLS, YYNGEE. With 0 bases clipped from V and 0 bases from J, the junction kept 7 bases outside the gene matches. The CDR3 extends over 17 amino acids. The CDR3 region has the DNA TGTGCCAGCAGCGTAGCTACGGGACAGCTTAGCACAGATACGCAGTATTTT. Encoded protein: CASSVATGQLSTDTQYF. Based on the CDR3 plus reference TRBV9 and TRBJ2-3, the full variable domain is DSGVTQTPKHLITATGQRVTLRCSPRSGDLSVYWYQQSLDQGLQFLIQYYNGEERAKGNILERFSAQQFPDLHSELNLSSLELGDSALYFCASSVATGQLSTDTQYFGPGTRLTVL.

A word on this clone: A read error may account for a junction end that differs from germline. The chain recombines TRBV5-6 with TRBJ1-2; tentative D call: TRBD1 (6 bases). The CDR3 has 13 amino acids. CDR1 is SGHDT and CDR2 is YYEEEE in the germline V gene. CDR3 sequence: CASTKDRNYGHTF. The CDR3 region has the DNA TGTGCCAGCACCAAGGACAGAAACTATGGCCACACCTTC.

The sample holds one count of this clone. The chain recombines TRBV6-6 with TRBJ1-2; the D is unclear. The V gene's germline CDR1 is MNHNY and CDR2 SVGAGI (reference sequence). The CDR3 is 13 amino acids. Between the trimmed V and J ends, which lost 6 bases and 4 bases, there was a span of 12 bases. CDR3 region: CASSPTESYGYTF. In DNA, the CDR3 is TGTGCCAGCAGCCCCACTGAGAGCTATGGCTACACCTTC.